This entry describes one T cell receptor (beta chain). This clonotype was seen repeatedly, ten times or more. The target of this receptor is not known. Per-nucleotide qualities are absent, and no much larger clonotype sits a single base away. CDR1 and CDR2, per the germline V gene, are MNHNS and SASEGT. The junction shows trimming of 6 bases on V and 3 bases on J, and the gene matches do not reach 5 bases of it. The CDR3 holds 13 amino acids from the cysteine to the phenylalanine. Of the read, only the CDR3 DNA is kept; its 39 bases are in frame from base 1. In this study, sorted CD4+ and CD8+ T cells from the blood of healthy subjects and of severe aplastic anemia patients had their TCR repertoires deep-sequenced. Ficoll-Paque density gradient centrifugation was used to isolate peripheral blood mononuclear cells. Before DNA extraction, CD4+ and CD8+ T cells were sorted by FACS or by magnetic beads.

Genomic DNA served as template for TCR beta VDJ combination and CDR3 sequence profiling. An Illumina HiSeq 2000 was the platform used for TCR repertoire sequencing. The source study handled its data this way. Repertoires were assessed using TRBV/TRBJ rearrangement plots, CDR3 size and DJ length profiles, and Simpson's diversity index. Whichever DNA sequence was most abundant in the deep sequencing data was defined as the immunodominant clone. CDR3 amino acid sequences were checked for sharing across subjects and were also compared against the VDJdb database and published repertoires. TCRdb applied fastp at Q25 and MiXCR to the public reads, then kept only in-frame beta chains. CDR3 protein sequences are deduplicated, and each keeps its most common genes and DNA. TCRdb's processing, not the study's, gives the V and J calls here. The sample profile shows over 100,000 distinct CDR3 sequences; 41% of them were found once. Together, the top ten hold over 6.5% of the sample.

The data derive from a study of CD8+CD57+ T cells in acquired aplastic anemia (dated by TCRdb to 2016 to 2018). Turning to the overall study: On average, sorted CD4+ and CD8+ cells yielded approximately 3 ug of extracted DNA, with a range of about 0.17 to 27.4 ug. An average of roughly 10 million reads for CD4+ cells and 11.0 million reads for CD8+ cells was obtained from healthy donor samples. The full study reports these points: Although some 28 CD8+ CDR3 sequences were shared by patients and controls, these sequences appeared highly expressed in patients and within the immunodominant clones of patients. No significant difference in CD8+ Simpson's diversity was found between patients and healthy controls (P=0.060).

The TCR comes from a human donor in good health, serving as a control. Recombination linked TRBV6-1 to TRBJ2-7; 7 nucleotides in the junction match TRBD2. Sequencing was done on a sample of sorted CD4+, CD8+, or CD8+CD57+ T cells (not recorded which) from PBMCs. CDR3 protein: CASRLLANYEQYF. The sequenced DNA: TGTGCCAGCAGACTACTAGCGAACTACGAGCAGTACTTC.